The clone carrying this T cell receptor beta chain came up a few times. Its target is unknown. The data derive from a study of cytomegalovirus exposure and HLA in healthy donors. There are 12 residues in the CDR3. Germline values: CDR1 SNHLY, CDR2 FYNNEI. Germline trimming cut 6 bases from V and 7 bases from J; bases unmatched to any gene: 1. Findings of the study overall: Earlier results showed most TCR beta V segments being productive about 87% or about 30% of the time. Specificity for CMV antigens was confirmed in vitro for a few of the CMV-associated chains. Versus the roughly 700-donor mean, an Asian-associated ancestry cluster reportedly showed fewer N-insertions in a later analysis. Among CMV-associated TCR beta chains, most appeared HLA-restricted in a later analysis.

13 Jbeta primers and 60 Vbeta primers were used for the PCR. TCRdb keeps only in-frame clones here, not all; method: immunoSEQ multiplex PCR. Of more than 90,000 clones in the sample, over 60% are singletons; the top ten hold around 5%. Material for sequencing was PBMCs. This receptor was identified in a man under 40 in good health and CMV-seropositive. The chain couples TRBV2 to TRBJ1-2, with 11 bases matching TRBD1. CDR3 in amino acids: CASRGQGVGYTF. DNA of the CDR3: TGTGCCAGCAGGGGACAGGGGGTTGGCTACACCTTC.